This is a list of T cell receptor beta chains from one sample in a study of T-cell memory formation after mild COVID-19. One entry per CDR3 protein, called by TCRdb with MiXCR from the 5' RACE reads. Of approximately 44,000 distinct CDR3 sequences detected, approximately 7% appear once; the ten largest clones hold approximately 1.5%. The sample taken for sequencing was PBMCs or a T cell subset sorted from them (not recorded which). The receptors shown here come from a man between 18 and 35 years old who had mild COVID-19 (a few samples of this study predate the infection). Cell type and time point are not known. Each CDR3 is given with its conserved first and last residue. D genes are given only for firm matches. Size values are once, few and many counts, or a class for expanded clones, and some rows have none.

D: NA
V: TRBV28
size: NA
J: TRBJ1-1
DNA: TGTGCCAGCGGAGGAGGCTCCACAAACACTGAAGCTTTCTTT
CDR3: CASGGGSTNTEAFF

D: TRBD2
V: TRBV20-1
size: NA
J: TRBJ2-4
DNA: TGCAGTGCTAGAGCTTTACGCGGGGGTGGAAACATTCAGTACTTC
CDR3: CSARALRGGGNIQYF

D: TRBD1
V: TRBV7-2
size: few
J: TRBJ2-7
DNA: TGTGCCAGCAGCGAACGGACAGGGCCGAGTGAGCAGTACTTC
CDR3: CASSERTGPSEQYF

D: NA
V: TRBV11-3
size: NA
J: TRBJ2-2
DNA: TGTGCCAGCAGCCAGACCAACACCGGGGAGCTGTTTTTT
CDR3: CASSQTNTGELFF

D: NA
V: TRBV7-9
size: few
J: TRBJ2-7
DNA: TGTGCCAGCAGCCCCGCCGTGGGCAGGGAAGCCTACGAGCAGTACTTC
CDR3: CASSPAVGREAYEQYF

D: NA
V: TRBV7-2
size: NA
J: TRBJ1-2
DNA: TGTGCCAGCAGATCCGGGGGCGCGAGCTATGGCTACACCTTC
CDR3: CASRSGGASYGYTF

D: NA
V: TRBV5-1
size: NA
J: TRBJ1-2
DNA: TGCGCCAGCAGGTTCGAAGGGGGCTACACCTTC
CDR3: CASRFEGGYTF

D: NA
V: TRBV20-1
size: NA
J: TRBJ2-5
DNA: TGCAGTGCTAGTCGCTTAGAGACCCAGTACTTC
CDR3: CSASRLETQYF

D: NA
V: TRBV6-5
size: many
J: TRBJ1-2
DNA: TGTGCCAGCAGTTACTCCGGCTTAACTGGGGGCTACACCTTC
CDR3: CASSYSGLTGGYTF

D: NA
V: TRBV6-2/TRBV6-3
size: many
J: TRBJ2-7
DNA: TGTGCCAGCAGTTACGATCGGAACGAGCAGTACTTC
CDR3: CASSYDRNEQYF

D: NA
V: TRBV11-1
size: NA
J: TRBJ2-7
DNA: TGTGCCAGCAGCTTAGCTGGGCCCTACGAGCAGTACTTC
CDR3: CASSLAGPYEQYF

D: TRBD2
V: TRBV5-1
size: NA
J: TRBJ2-2
DNA: TGCGCCAGCGGACTAGCGGAGCCCGCCACCGGGGAGCTGTTTTTT
CDR3: CASGLAEPATGELFF

D: NA
V: TRBV29-1
size: NA
J: TRBJ1-3
DNA: TGCAGCGGGGCAGGGAACGGAAACACCATATATTTT
CDR3: CSGAGNGNTIYF

D: NA
V: TRBV7-2
size: few
J: TRBJ2-3
DNA: TGTGCCAGCAGCCGTACCCCCGGTGGAGGGGATACGCAGTATTTT
CDR3: CASSRTPGGGDTQYF

D: TRBD2
V: TRBV5-1
size: many
J: TRBJ2-1
DNA: TGCGCCAGCAGCATCCCTAGCGGGGGGGCCTCCGGTGAGCAGTTCTTC
CDR3: CASSIPSGGASGEQFF

D: NA
V: TRBV12-3/TRBV12-4
size: NA
J: TRBJ1-5
DNA: TGTGCCAGCAGTTTTGGCAGGGGCGATCAGCCCCAGCATTTT
CDR3: CASSFGRGDQPQHF

D: NA
V: TRBV21-1
size: many
J: TRBJ2-2
DNA: TGTGCCAGCAGCCTGGACAGGGTAAACACCGGGGAGCTGTTTTTT
CDR3: CASSLDRVNTGELFF

D: TRBD2
V: TRBV20-1
size: few
J: TRBJ2-1
DNA: TGCAGTGCCCTCTCAACTAGCGGGGGGGCTGGGGAGCAGTTCTTC
CDR3: CSALSTSGGAGEQFF

D: NA
V: TRBV15
size: NA
J: TRBJ1-2
DNA: TGTGCCACCAGCAGAGACGACTATGGCTACACCTTC
CDR3: CATSRDDYGYTF

D: TRBD1
V: TRBV4-3
size: few
J: TRBJ2-4
DNA: TGCGCCAGCAGCCAAGAGGGGACAGTCACAAACATTCAGTACTTC
CDR3: CASSQEGTVTNIQYF

D: NA
V: TRBV3-1
size: NA
J: TRBJ2-5
DNA: TGTGCCAGCAGCCAAGTCGGAAGGGAGACCCAGTACTTC
CDR3: CASSQVGRETQYF

D: TRBD2
V: TRBV10-3
size: NA
J: TRBJ2-3
DNA: TGTGCCATCACCCAAGCGGGGATGGGGGCAGATACGCAGTATTTT
CDR3: CAITQAGMGADTQYF

D: NA
V: TRBV24-1
size: many
J: TRBJ2-3
DNA: TGTGCCACCAGTGCTACCCCGGCAGGAAAATCAGATACGCAGTATTTT
CDR3: CATSATPAGKSDTQYF

D: NA
V: TRBV28
size: many
J: TRBJ2-5
DNA: TGTGCCAGCGGTGCCGGGGGCCCAGAGACCCAGTACTTC
CDR3: CASGAGGPETQYF

D: NA
V: TRBV18
size: once
J: TRBJ1-5
DNA: TGTGCCAGCTCACAGTACTCTCCGAACAGGGCCTTAGGCAATCAGCACCAGCATTTT
CDR3: CASSQYSPNRALGNQHQHF

D: NA
V: TRBV20-1
size: NA
J: TRBJ2-2
DNA: TGCAGTGCTAGAGCGGCAGGAAGGGAGCTGTTTTTT
CDR3: CSARAAGRELFF

D: NA
V: TRBV20-1
size: many
J: TRBJ2-3
DNA: TGCAGTGCTAAGCCCCGTGGGGGGACGTCTGGCACAGATACGCAGTATTTT
CDR3: CSAKPRGGTSGTDTQYF

D: NA
V: TRBV11-2
size: NA
J: TRBJ1-1
DNA: TGTGCCAGCAGCTTAGCGGTGGACAGTCTGAACACTGAAGCTTTCTTT
CDR3: CASSLAVDSLNTEAFF

D: TRBD2
V: TRBV7-9
size: medium-sized
J: TRBJ2-1
DNA: TGTGCCAGCAGCTTACAACTAGCGGGGGCCGGCTCCTACAATGAGCAGTTCTTC
CDR3: CASSLQLAGAGSYNEQFF

D: NA
V: TRBV28
size: NA
J: TRBJ1-3
DNA: TGTGCCAGCAGTTACGACACCATATATTTT
CDR3: CASSYDTIYF

D: TRBD1
V: TRBV5-1
size: NA
J: TRBJ1-1
DNA: TGCGCCAGCAGCTCCGGACAGGTGAACACTGAAGCTTTCTTT
CDR3: CASSSGQVNTEAFF

D: TRBD1
V: TRBV11-3
size: NA
J: TRBJ1-1
DNA: TGTGCCAGCAGCAGAGGACAGGGTGGGAACACTGAAGCTTTCTTT
CDR3: CASSRGQGGNTEAFF

D: NA
V: TRBV7-9
size: many
J: TRBJ2-1
DNA: TGTGCCAGCAGCTTAACCGGTTACAGGGCCCACAATGAGCAGTTCTTC
CDR3: CASSLTGYRAHNEQFF

D: TRBD2
V: TRBV5-1
size: few
J: TRBJ2-5
DNA: TGCGCCAGCAGCTTGGGTAGCGGGACAGAGACCCAGTACTTC
CDR3: CASSLGSGTETQYF

D: TRBD2
V: TRBV5-1
size: many
J: TRBJ2-3
DNA: TGCGCCAGCAGCCCAGGAAGCGGGGCCTACACAGATACGCAGTATTTT
CDR3: CASSPGSGAYTDTQYF

D: NA
V: TRBV30
size: few
J: TRBJ1-3
DNA: TGTGCCTGGAGCCTTGGAAACACCATATATTTT
CDR3: CAWSLGNTIYF

D: TRBD2
V: TRBV5-6
size: few
J: TRBJ2-1
DNA: TGTGCCAGCAGCTTGGCGCGGGGGGCCTACAATGAGCAGTTCTTC
CDR3: CASSLARGAYNEQFF

D: TRBD1
V: TRBV28
size: NA
J: TRBJ1-2
DNA: TGTGCCAGCAGGAGACAGGGGCGAAACTATGGCTACACCTTC
CDR3: CASRRQGRNYGYTF

D: NA
V: TRBV4-1
size: NA
J: TRBJ1-6
DNA: TGCGCCAGCAGCCTTCAGAACGTGGAAAGCGGGAATTCACCCCTCCACTTT
CDR3: CASSLQNVESGNSPLHF

D: NA
V: TRBV2
size: few
J: TRBJ1-6
DNA: TGTGCCAGCAGTTTACAGGGACTTGAGAATTCACCCCTCCACTTT
CDR3: CASSLQGLENSPLHF

D: TRBD2
V: TRBV7-2
size: NA
J: TRBJ2-3
DNA: TGTGCCAGCAGCTTAGTAGCTAGCGGGGGGGGCACAGATACGCAGTATTTT
CDR3: CASSLVASGGGTDTQYF

D: NA
V: TRBV7-2
size: few
J: TRBJ2-3
DNA: TGTGCCAGTTCTCCGGGACACACAGATACGCAGTATTTT
CDR3: CASSPGHTDTQYF

D: NA
V: TRBV3-1
size: few
J: TRBJ2-1
DNA: TGTGCCAGCAGCCACCTCATCGGCAATGAGCAGTTCTTC
CDR3: CASSHLIGNEQFF

D: NA
V: TRBV7-3
size: NA
J: TRBJ2-2
DNA: TGTGCCAGCAGTCCATGGGGGGGCAACACCGGGGAGCTGTTTTTT
CDR3: CASSPWGGNTGELFF

D: TRBD2
V: TRBV4-3
size: few
J: TRBJ2-3
DNA: TGCGCCAGCAGCCAAGAGGAAGCGGGGGGTTTAGATACGCAGTATTTT
CDR3: CASSQEEAGGLDTQYF

D: NA
V: TRBV4-3
size: many
J: TRBJ2-1
DNA: TGCGCCAGCAGCCAAGATGGGGGGCCTCGTTCCCACAATGAGCAGTTCTTC
CDR3: CASSQDGGPRSHNEQFF

D: NA
V: TRBV5-1
size: many
J: TRBJ2-3
DNA: TGCGCCAGCAGCTTGGAGGCAGGGGTCCTGGATACGCAGTATTTT
CDR3: CASSLEAGVLDTQYF

D: TRBD1
V: TRBV7-9
size: many
J: TRBJ1-5
DNA: TGTGCCAGCAGCGTGTCGACAGGGGATCAGCCCCAGCATTTT
CDR3: CASSVSTGDQPQHF